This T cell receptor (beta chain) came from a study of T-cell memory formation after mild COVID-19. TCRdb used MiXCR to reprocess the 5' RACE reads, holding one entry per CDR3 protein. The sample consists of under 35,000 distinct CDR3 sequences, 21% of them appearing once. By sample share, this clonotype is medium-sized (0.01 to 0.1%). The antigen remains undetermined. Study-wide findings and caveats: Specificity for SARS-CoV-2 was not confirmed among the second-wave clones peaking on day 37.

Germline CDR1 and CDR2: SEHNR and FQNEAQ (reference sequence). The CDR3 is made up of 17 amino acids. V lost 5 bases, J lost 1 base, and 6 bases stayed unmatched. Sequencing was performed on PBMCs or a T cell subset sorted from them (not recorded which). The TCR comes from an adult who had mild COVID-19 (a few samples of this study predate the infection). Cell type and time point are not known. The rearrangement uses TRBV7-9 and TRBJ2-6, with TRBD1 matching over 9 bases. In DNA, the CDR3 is TGTGCCAGCAGCCGGGACAGGGTGCGGTCTGGGGCCAACGTCCTGACTTTC. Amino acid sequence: CASSRDRVRSGANVLTF. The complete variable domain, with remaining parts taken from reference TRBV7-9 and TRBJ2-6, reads DTGVSQNPRHKITKRGQNVTFRCDPISEHNRLYWYRQTLGQGPEFLTYFQNEAQLEKSRLLSDRFSAERPKGSFSTLEIQRTEQGDSAMYLCASSRDRVRSGANVLTFGAGSRLTVL.